The present T cell receptor beta chain was sequenced within a study of blood T cells in healthy people across ages. Total RNA extraction produced at least 5.5 micrograms (per sample) for the study. Then a second PCR, running about 6 to 12 cycles, was carried out with a sample-barcoded 5' primer and a J-beta primer mix. Using its own MiXCR run on the 5' RACE reads, TCRdb lists one record per CDR3 protein. The data show about 1 million distinct CDR3 sequences, with around 45% seen just once and approximately 17% held by the top ten. Trimming pared 1 base from V and 4 bases from J, leaving 18 bases between. This CDR3 is 17 amino acids long. Germline V gene lookup returns CDR1 SGHTA and CDR2 FQGTGA.

What was sequenced was blood. This sequence joins TRBV7-3 and TRBJ2-3; a possible D gene is TRBD2 (6 bases). The source of this sequence is a woman aged 55-69 years in good health. The CDR3: CASSLRGRRQIPDTQYF. DNA of the CDR3: TGTGCCAGCAGCTTAAGAGGGAGGCGTCAGATCCCAGATACGCAGTATTTT.